Listed below are T cell receptor beta chains from one sample, sequenced in a study of T cells in Graves' hyperthyroidism and ophthalmopathy. TCRdb re-called the multiplex PCR reads through MiXCR, storing one row per CDR3 protein. The data hold hundreds of thousands of distinct CDR3 sequences, with about 14% observed a single time. Sequenced: blood. Source of these receptors: a woman aged 50 to 60 with Graves' ophthalmopathy. The CDR3 runs from the conserved cysteine through the conserved F or W. Each record gives: D gene, V gene, J gene, clone size, CDR3 DNA, CDR3 protein. The D gene is left open where the match is weak. Size values are once, few and many counts, or a class for expanded clones, and some rows have none.

-	TRBV7-2	TRBJ2-3	-	TGCGCCAGCAGCCAAGATCGGGACGTGTCCGGCACAGATACGCAGTATTTT	CASSQDRDVSGTDTQYF
-	TRBV7-8	TRBJ1-4	few	TGTGCCAGCAGCCCAGGGGAATGGACAACTAATGAAAAACTGTTTTTT	CASSPGEWTTNEKLFF
TRBD1	TRBV11-1	TRBJ2-3	few	TGTGCCAGCAGCGACCCCCGAGACAGGGTCGGAACAGATACGCAGTATTTT	CASSDPRDRVGTDTQYF
TRBD2	TRBV28	TRBJ2-1	-	TGTGCCAGCGGACTAGCGGAACTAGCGGGATCTAGGAATGAGCAGTTCTTC	CASGLAELAGSRNEQFF
-	TRBV19	TRBJ2-7	-	TGTGCCAGTAGTATAGACGACATTGACAGCGTCTACGAGCAGTACTTC	CASSIDDIDSVYEQYF
-	TRBV28	TRBJ1-4	many	TGTGCCAGCAGTAGGGGACCATCTGAAAAACTGTTTTTT	CASSRGPSEKLFF
-	TRBV5-1	TRBJ1-2	-	TGCGCCAGCAGCTTGACCGGGACTAACTATGGCTACACCTTC	CASSLTGTNYGYTF
TRBD2	TRBV12-3/TRBV12-4	TRBJ2-1	many	TGTGCCAGCAGTCCGGGACTAGCGGGGAGCTGGGAGCAGTTCTTC	CASSPGLAGSWEQFF
-	TRBV4-1	TRBJ1-1	many	TGCGCCAGCAGCCAAACATCGAACACTGAAGCTTTCTTT	CASSQTSNTEAFF
TRBD2	TRBV5-5	TRBJ2-1	many	TGTGCCAGCAGCTTGAGGCTAGCGGGAGGTAGTGGGTCCTACAATGAGCAGTTCTTC	CASSLRLAGGSGSYNEQFF
-	TRBV27	TRBJ2-1	many	TGTGCCAGCAGTTTATCTTGGCAGAAATTCTCCTACAATGAGCAGTTCTTC	CASSLSWQKFSYNEQFF
TRBD2	TRBV14	TRBJ2-1	few	TGTGCCAGCAGCCCCCGGGACTACCCCTACAATGAGCAGTTCTTC	CASSPRDYPYNEQFF
-	TRBV12-3/TRBV12-4	TRBJ1-1	many	TGTGCCAGCAGAGGGGACTCGAACGCTTTCTTT	CASRGDSNAFF
TRBD2	TRBV18	TRBJ2-1	many	TGTGCCAGCTCACCAAGCTCGGCTAGCGGGAGGAATGAGCAGTTCTTC	CASSPSSASGRNEQFF
TRBD2	TRBV6-9	TRBJ2-5	-	TGTGCCAGCAGTTACGAGGAAGGGAGCGGGAGGTTCCAAGAGACCCAGTACTTC	CASSYEEGSGRFQETQYF
-	TRBV5-6	TRBJ1-1	-	TGTGCCAGCAGCTTTTCGCTCGGATTAACAGGGTTCACTGAAGCTTTCTTT	CASSFSLGLTGFTEAFF
-	TRBV7-8	TRBJ1-5	many	TGTGCCAGCAGCTTAGCGGATCAGCCCCAGCATTTT	CASSLADQPQHF
-	TRBV30	TRBJ2-1	few	TGTGCCTGGACTAGCGACTACAATGAGCAGTTCTTC	CAWTSDYNEQFF
-	TRBV28	TRBJ1-4	once	TGTGCCAGCAAAAGGGGCGGGGCCGCTAATGAAAAACTGTTTTTT	CASKRGGAANEKLFF
TRBD1	TRBV29-1	TRBJ2-7	few	TGCAGCGGACAGGACAGGTACTACGAGCAGTACTTC	CSGQDRYYEQYF
-	TRBV19	TRBJ1-2	many	TGTGCCAGCCGACTCCAGGGCGACTATGGCTACACCTTC	CASRLQGDYGYTF
-	TRBV15	TRBJ1-5	many	TGTGCCACCAGCAGAGATCGGACAGAAAATCAGCCCCAGCATTTT	CATSRDRTENQPQHF
-	TRBV2	TRBJ2-7	few	TGTGCCAGCAGTGAAAGCCTAGCGACCTACGAGCAGTACTTC	CASSESLATYEQYF
-	TRBV9	TRBJ2-1	few	TGTGCCAGCGGAGGAGATGAACCGAACTACAATGAGCAGTTCTTC	CASGGDEPNYNEQFF
-	TRBV28	TRBJ1-1	many	TGTGCCAGCAGAAATTTAGGTAACACTGAAGCTTTCTTT	CASRNLGNTEAFF
-	TRBV5-1	TRBJ2-1	many	TGCGCCAGCAACCCCGAGGGGCAGCCCTACAATGAGCAGTTCTTC	CASNPEGQPYNEQFF
-	TRBV28	TRBJ2-3	many	TGTGCCAGCAGTGTGATTGGCGGGTGGCCAGATACGCAGTATTTT	CASSVIGGWPDTQYF
-	TRBV4-1	TRBJ2-1	-	TGCGCCAGCAGCCAAGATCCAGGTTCTCCTCTGATTGAGCAGTTCTTC	CASSQDPGSPLIEQFF
-	TRBV6-5	TRBJ1-6	-	TGTGCCAGCAGTTACTCGACTTATTCACCCCTCCACTTT	CASSYSTYSPLHF
-	TRBV10-3	TRBJ2-1	-	TGTGCCATCAGTGAGATCTCCCGCAATGAGCAGTTCTTC	CAISEISRNEQFF
-	TRBV25-1	TRBJ2-1	few	TGTGCCACCTCCGTGGTGGGGTACAATGAGCAGTTCTTC	CATSVVGYNEQFF
-	TRBV19	TRBJ2-1	-	TGTGCCAGTAGTATAATTCGGGGGACCCATGAGCAGTTCTTC	CASSIIRGTHEQFF
TRBD2	TRBV12-5	TRBJ2-1	many	TGTGCTAGTGGTTTGGCCCGACTAGCGGGAGTAGACAATGAGCAGTTCTTC	CASGLARLAGVDNEQFF
-	TRBV10-3	TRBJ1-5	few	TGTGCCATCAGTGAGGGGGAAAGGAGCAATCAGCCCCAGCATTTT	CAISEGERSNQPQHF
-	TRBV20-1	TRBJ2-1	many	TGCAGTGCTAGATGGGCAGGGAGAGTCGATGAGCAGTTCTTC	CSARWAGRVDEQFF
-	TRBV11-2	TRBJ2-5	-	TGTGCCAGCAGTGAAGCTGCGGGCCCGGGGCCCCAGTACTTC	CASSEAAGPGPQYF
-	TRBV20-1	TRBJ2-7	-	TGCAGTGCTAGAGCGGGGGGCCTGAGTCGTCTCGAGCAGTACTTC	CSARAGGLSRLEQYF
-	TRBV6-2/TRBV6-3	TRBJ2-1	few	TGTGCCAGCAGTTCCCTAGGTGGTGAGCAGTTCTTC	CASSSLGGEQFF
TRBD2	TRBV12-3/TRBV12-4	TRBJ2-3	-	TGTGCCAGCAGTTTACCAGGGACTAGCGGGGGCTCTTCGAGAGATACGCAGTATTTT	CASSLPGTSGGSSRDTQYF
-	TRBV28	TRBJ2-2	few	TGTGCCAGCAGTCTCACAGGGCGATTCGACACCGGGGAGCTGTTTTTT	CASSLTGRFDTGELFF
TRBD1	TRBV7-2	TRBJ2-3	many	TGTGCCAGCAGCTTACAGGGGGCGCTTCGCACAGATACGCAGTATTTT	CASSLQGALRTDTQYF
-	TRBV28	TRBJ1-4	many	TGTGCCACCTCCCAGACCCCAACTAATGAAAAACTGTTTTTT	CATSQTPTNEKLFF
-	TRBV7-6	TRBJ2-2	-	TGTGCCAGCAGCTTAGCGTTCCCTACGAACACCGGGGAGCTGTTTTTT	CASSLAFPTNTGELFF
TRBD2	TRBV7-3	TRBJ2-5	-	TGTGCCAGCAGCCCGGGGACTAGCGGGAGGCAGACCCAGTACTTC	CASSPGTSGRQTQYF
-	TRBV20-1	TRBJ2-7	many	TGCAGTGCTAGACCATTCACAGGGGGGGACGAGCAGTACTTC	CSARPFTGGDEQYF
-	TRBV7-2	TRBJ1-2	few	TGTGCCAGCAGCTTAACGGGGGCGGTTGATGGCTACACCTTC	CASSLTGAVDGYTF
TRBD2	TRBV11-2	TRBJ2-1	many	TGTGCCAGCAGCTTACTAGCGGGAGAAGGTGAGCAGTTCTTC	CASSLLAGEGEQFF
-	TRBV5-1	TRBJ2-3	few	TGCGCCAGCAGCTTGGAGGGCCCCTACACAGATACGCAGTATTTT	CASSLEGPYTDTQYF
-	TRBV3-1	TRBJ2-5	many	TGTGCCAGCAGCCAAGATGGGGAGACCCAGTACTTC	CASSQDGETQYF
-	TRBV7-3	TRBJ2-5	many	TGTGCCAGCAGCTTACAACCCCTTAGAGGGAGTACAGAGACCCAGTACTTC	CASSLQPLRGSTETQYF